This TCR beta chain was profiled in a study of T-cell reconstitution after alpha-beta-depleted transplantation in children listed by TCRdb under 2016. A note on the overall study: Using TCR repertoire profiling, the study quantitatively followed how T-cell immune reconstitution unfolded in children after TCRalphabeta/CD19-depleted allogeneic hematopoietic cell transplantation. The paper's findings and limits, for the study overall: In some patients, the high TCRbeta diversity seen at day 60 was put down to recipient T cells and intrathymic progenitors that had survived conditioning. About two months after transplant, the apparently early recovery of alphabetaT-cell counts reportedly depended on just several hundred clones that had expanded rapidly and came from non-depleted graft cells. Over subsequent months, a decline in hyperexpanded clone frequencies was noted, and after one year, T-cell counts and TCRbeta diversity were mostly ascribed to newly produced T cells.

The germline V gene (reference sequence) specifies SEHNR as CDR1 and FQNEAQ as CDR2. The CDR3 holds 17 amino acids from the cysteine to the phenylalanine. Kept here is only the CDR3 DNA, which spans 51 bases and is read in frame from base 1. V has 5 bases trimmed and J has 0 bases trimmed; junction bases matching no gene number 8. The library was built by means of PCR. The instrument was an Illumina HiSeq 2500. TCR library preparation used molecular barcoding, with unique molecular identifiers applied to normalize quantification of the TCRbeta repertoire. In-frame beta chains were kept once TCRdb had trimmed the public reads at Q25 with fastp and called clones with MiXCR. Rows are combined by CDR3 protein, so each entry shows the most common genes and DNA. Recorded for this sample are about 830,000 distinct CDR3 sequences; around 15% of them occurred a single time. Clones ranked in the top ten supply approximately 5% of the sample.

In the paper's terms, the treatment or condition label means: allogeneic hematopoietic cell transplantation with graft depleted of TCRalphabeta T cells and CD19 B cells. The transplant recipients were children given TCRalphabeta/CD19-depleted allogeneic hematopoietic cell grafts. On this clonotype: No cognate antigen has been identified for it. Base qualities are missing; no much larger clone stands one base away.

The starting material was PBMCs, mostly from graft donor cells, obtained 360 days after TCRalphabeta/CD19-depleted stem cell transplant. Rearrangement joined TRBV7-9 to TRBJ2-3; 10 nucleotides in the junction match TRBD2. The source of this sequence is a male patient younger than 18 who had a stem cell transplant for acute lymphoblastic leukemia, so the T cells may come from the graft donor. CDR3 region: CASSKRTSGTSTDTQYF. The DNA sequence is given as TGTGCCAGCAGCAAAAGGACTAGCGGAACGAGCACAGATACGCAGTATTTT.